These 3 T cell receptor beta chains share one sample of origin, sequenced in a study of control samples from healthy donors and cancer patients (dated by TCRdb to 2020 to 2021). Library preparation used the immunoSEQ multiplex PCR assay. In its TCRdb copy, this immuneACCESS table keeps in-frame sequences only and misses some clones. Where compared with another copy, unresolved V genes explain less than half of these, and the others have no known cause. This sample has 95,000 to 130,000 clones in its table, and about 88% of those were observed once. The ten largest clones represent about 2.1% of the sample. What was sequenced was blood. These receptors originate from a woman in her seventies in good health.

The chain uses TRBV7-9 and TRBJ1-1; 7 positions agree with TRBD1. J gave up 1 base and V 5 bases, and 13 bases lay outside the gene matches. The V gene's germline CDR1 is SEHNR and CDR2 FQNEAQ (reference sequence). This CDR3 has 17 residues. The CDR3 protein is CASSLPRGLFKNTEAFF. The CDR3 bases are TGTGCCAGCAGCCTCCCAAGGGGGCTCTTCAAGAACACTGAAGCTTTCTTT.

The CDR3 here is CASSVEWVSQETQYF. In DNA form, the CDR3 reads TGTGCCAGCAGCGTAGAATGGGTCAGCCAAGAGACCCAGTACTTC. The chain combines TRBV9 with TRBJ2-5; D is ambiguous. Germline V CDR1 and CDR2: SGDLS, YYNGEE. Deletions cut 0 bases from V and 1 base from J, with 10 bases between. The CDR3 spans 15 residues.

The chain uses TRBV19 and TRBJ1-2; 8 nucleotides line up with TRBD1. Germline loops: CDR1 LNHDA, CDR2 SQIVND (reference sequence). Trimming cost V 0 bases and J 7 bases; bases outside gene matches: 4. The CDR3 spans 14 residues. The CDR3 DNA sequence: TGTGCCAGTAGTATAGACGGACAGGGCGGTGGCTACACCTTC. Its translation is CASSIDGQGGGYTF.